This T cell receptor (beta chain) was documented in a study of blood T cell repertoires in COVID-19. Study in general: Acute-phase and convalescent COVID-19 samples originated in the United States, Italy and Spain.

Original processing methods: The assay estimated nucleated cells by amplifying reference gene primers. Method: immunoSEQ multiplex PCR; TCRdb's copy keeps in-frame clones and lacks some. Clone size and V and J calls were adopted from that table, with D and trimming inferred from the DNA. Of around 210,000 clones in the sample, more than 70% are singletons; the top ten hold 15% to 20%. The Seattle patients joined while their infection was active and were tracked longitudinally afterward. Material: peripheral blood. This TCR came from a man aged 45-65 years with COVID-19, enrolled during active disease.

The CDR3, as DNA: TGTGCCAGCAGTTTAGGGTCCGGGTTTGATGAGCAGTTCTTC. This gives the protein CASSLGSGFDEQFF. This chain links TRBV27 with TRBJ2-1; D remains ambiguous. The CDR3 is 14 amino acids. The V gene's germline CDR1 is MNHEY and CDR2 SMNVEV (reference sequence). Trimming cost V 2 bases and J 8 bases, with 13 bases left between them.